These T cell receptor beta chains were read from a single sample in a study of blood T cell repertoires in COVID-19. TCRdb keeps only in-frame clones here, not all; method: immunoSEQ multiplex PCR. The data contain hundreds of thousands of clones, more than 80% of them singletons. The sample consisted of peripheral blood. The receptors here all came from a woman aged 30 to 39 with COVID-19, enrolled during active disease. The CDR3 runs from the conserved cysteine through the conserved F or W. Fields, in order: V gene, J gene, clone size, D gene, CDR3 protein, CDR3 DNA. D genes are given only for firm matches. Rows give clone size only sometimes, using once, few, many, or a class for an expanded clone.

V gene: TRBV4-3
J gene: TRBJ1-2
clone size: NA
D gene: NA
CDR3 protein: CASRARTDGYTF
CDR3 DNA: TGCGCCAGCAGGGCTCGAACAGATGGCTACACCTTC

V gene: TRBV10-3
J gene: TRBJ2-7
clone size: NA
D gene: TRBD1
CDR3 protein: CAISSGQGGYEQYF
CDR3 DNA: TGTGCCATCAGTTCCGGACAGGGTGGCTACGAGCAGTACTTC

V gene: TRBV7-8
J gene: TRBJ1-1
clone size: NA
D gene: TRBD1
CDR3 protein: CASSFLVTGKNTEAFF
CDR3 DNA: TGTGCCAGCAGCTTCCTGGTGACAGGGAAGAACACTGAAGCTTTCTTT

V gene: TRBV28
J gene: TRBJ2-5
clone size: once
D gene: TRBD2
CDR3 protein: CASSNGGAGVETQYF
CDR3 DNA: TGTGCCAGCAGTAACGGGGGGGCCGGCGTAGAGACCCAGTACTTC

V gene: TRBV13
J gene: TRBJ1-5
clone size: NA
D gene: NA
CDR3 protein: CASSLGGGQPQHF
CDR3 DNA: TGTGCCAGCAGCTTAGGAGGGGGTCAGCCCCAGCATTTT

V gene: TRBV19
J gene: TRBJ1-1
clone size: NA
D gene: TRBD1
CDR3 protein: CASSTRQGTAEAFF
CDR3 DNA: TGTGCCAGTAGTACGAGACAGGGGACGGCTGAAGCTTTCTTT

V gene: TRBV6-4
J gene: TRBJ2-2
clone size: NA
D gene: NA
CDR3 protein: CASSEGWNTGELFF
CDR3 DNA: TGTGCCAGTTCAGAGGGATGGAACACCGGGGAGCTGTTTTTT

V gene: TRBV27
J gene: TRBJ1-2
clone size: NA
D gene: TRBD1
CDR3 protein: CASSLFGTGGGGYTF
CDR3 DNA: TGTGCCAGCAGTTTATTCGGGACAGGGGGCGGCGGCTACACCTTC

V gene: TRBV5-1
J gene: TRBJ1-3
clone size: NA
D gene: NA
CDR3 protein: CASSLSPIYSGNTIYF
CDR3 DNA: TGCGCCAGCAGCTTGAGTCCGATCTACTCTGGAAACACCATATATTTT

V gene: TRBV24-1
J gene: TRBJ1-1
clone size: NA
D gene: TRBD1
CDR3 protein: CATSDPGGANTEAFF
CDR3 DNA: TGTGCCACCAGTGACCCAGGGGGCGCGAACACTGAAGCTTTCTTT

V gene: TRBV14
J gene: TRBJ2-1
clone size: NA
D gene: NA
CDR3 protein: CASSQDVIRESDEQFF
CDR3 DNA: TGTGCCAGCAGCCAAGATGTGATTAGGGAGTCCGATGAGCAGTTCTTC

V gene: TRBV6-4
J gene: TRBJ2-7
clone size: NA
D gene: TRBD1
CDR3 protein: CASSDSYRGYEQYF
CDR3 DNA: TGTGCCAGCAGTGACTCTTACAGGGGCTACGAGCAGTACTTC

V gene: TRBV11-3
J gene: TRBJ2-1
clone size: NA
D gene: TRBD2
CDR3 protein: CASRSGIEQFF
CDR3 DNA: TGTGCCAGCAGAAGCGGGATTGAGCAGTTCTTC

V gene: TRBV5-1
J gene: TRBJ2-3
clone size: NA
D gene: TRBD2
CDR3 protein: CASSLVAGRTDTQYF
CDR3 DNA: TGCGCCAGCAGCTTGGTAGCGGGCCGCACAGATACGCAGTATTTT

V gene: TRBV29-1
J gene: TRBJ1-2
clone size: NA
D gene: NA
CDR3 protein: CSVEGRENGYTF
CDR3 DNA: TGCAGCGTTGAAGGGCGGGAGAATGGCTACACCTTC

V gene: TRBV5-1
J gene: TRBJ1-2
clone size: few
D gene: TRBD1
CDR3 protein: CASSLGDREGGYTF
CDR3 DNA: TGCGCCAGCAGCTTGGGGGACAGGGAGGGTGGCTACACCTTC

V gene: TRBV13
J gene: TRBJ2-2
clone size: NA
D gene: TRBD2
CDR3 protein: CASTMGLQNTGELFF
CDR3 DNA: TGTGCCAGCACCATGGGACTACAGAACACCGGGGAGCTGTTTTTT

V gene: TRBV18
J gene: TRBJ2-7
clone size: NA
D gene: NA
CDR3 protein: CASSPPVVDAAGFYEQYF
CDR3 DNA: TGTGCCAGCTCACCACCGGTAGTCGATGCTGCTGGTTTCTACGAGCAGTACTTC

V gene: TRBV5-1
J gene: TRBJ1-1
clone size: NA
D gene: TRBD1
CDR3 protein: CASSFQGQGWTEAFF
CDR3 DNA: TGCGCCAGCAGCTTCCAAGGACAGGGGTGGACTGAAGCTTTCTTT

V gene: TRBV2
J gene: TRBJ1-1
clone size: NA
D gene: NA
CDR3 protein: CASSDWGEPGTEAFF
CDR3 DNA: TGTGCCAGCAGTGATTGGGGAGAACCCGGGACTGAAGCTTTCTTT

V gene: TRBV20-1
J gene: TRBJ2-3
clone size: NA
D gene: NA
CDR3 protein: CSAPLTDTQYF
CDR3 DNA: TGCAGTGCTCCTCTTACAGATACGCAGTATTTT

V gene: TRBV5-1
J gene: TRBJ1-1
clone size: NA
D gene: NA
CDR3 protein: CASSGTPNTEAFF
CDR3 DNA: TGCGCCAGCTCCGGGACTCCTAACACTGAAGCTTTCTTT

V gene: TRBV29-1
J gene: TRBJ2-1
clone size: NA
D gene: TRBD2
CDR3 protein: CSVVSGGFYNEQFF
CDR3 DNA: TGCAGCGTTGTCAGCGGGGGTTTCTACAATGAGCAGTTCTTC

V gene: TRBV11-2
J gene: TRBJ2-3
clone size: NA
D gene: NA
CDR3 protein: CASSLISGSTDTQYF
CDR3 DNA: TGTGCCAGCAGCTTAATTAGCGGAAGCACAGATACGCAGTATTTT

V gene: TRBV6-4
J gene: TRBJ2-1
clone size: many
D gene: TRBD2
CDR3 protein: CASSELAGTNNEQFF
CDR3 DNA: TGTGCCAGCAGTGAGCTAGCGGGAACCAACAATGAGCAGTTCTTC

V gene: TRBV28
J gene: TRBJ1-3
clone size: NA
D gene: TRBD1
CDR3 protein: CASSFGGQTLGGNTIYF
CDR3 DNA: TGTGCCAGCAGTTTCGGGGGACAGACCCTCGGTGGAAACACCATATATTTT

V gene: TRBV6-5
J gene: TRBJ2-1
clone size: NA
D gene: TRBD2
CDR3 protein: CASSPGTSGGVEQFF
CDR3 DNA: TGTGCCAGCAGCCCCGGGACTAGCGGGGGGGTAGAACAGTTCTTC

V gene: TRBV15
J gene: TRBJ1-2
clone size: NA
D gene: NA
CDR3 protein: CATSRVEVSYGYTF
CDR3 DNA: TGTGCCACCAGCCGGGTTGAGGTGAGCTATGGCTACACCTTC

V gene: TRBV7-8
J gene: TRBJ1-4
clone size: NA
D gene: TRBD1
CDR3 protein: CASSLRTGGKLFF
CDR3 DNA: TGTGCCAGCAGCCTTAGGACAGGGGGTAAACTGTTTTTT

V gene: TRBV10-2
J gene: TRBJ1-1
clone size: NA
D gene: NA
CDR3 protein: CASSEFTQQGSEAFF
CDR3 DNA: TGCGCCAGCAGTGAGTTTACCCAACAGGGCTCTGAAGCTTTCTTT

V gene: TRBV7-7
J gene: TRBJ2-5
clone size: NA
D gene: TRBD2
CDR3 protein: CASSSYPGGAQETQYF
CDR3 DNA: TGTGCTAGCAGCTCATACCCCGGGGGGGCCCAGGAGACCCAGTACTTC

V gene: TRBV4-1
J gene: TRBJ2-7
clone size: NA
D gene: NA
CDR3 protein: CASSQADEQYF
CDR3 DNA: TGCGCCAGCAGCCAAGCGGACGAGCAGTACTTC

V gene: TRBV5-1
J gene: TRBJ1-2
clone size: NA
D gene: NA
CDR3 protein: CASSLRPGTFNYGYTF
CDR3 DNA: TGCGCCAGCAGTTTACGCCCCGGGACATTTAACTATGGCTACACCTTC

V gene: TRBV7-6
J gene: TRBJ2-2
clone size: once
D gene: TRBD1
CDR3 protein: CASSPRGRGPGTGELFF
CDR3 DNA: TGTGCCAGCAGCCCTCGCGGCAGGGGGCCGGGCACCGGGGAGCTGTTTTTT

V gene: TRBV6-2/TRBV6-3
J gene: TRBJ1-6
clone size: NA
D gene: TRBD1
CDR3 protein: CASSYPWDRVLSTLHF
CDR3 DNA: TGTGCCAGCAGTTACCCGTGGGACAGGGTTTTATCGACCCTCCACTTT

V gene: TRBV13
J gene: TRBJ1-1
clone size: NA
D gene: NA
CDR3 protein: CASSEGGARAEAFF
CDR3 DNA: TGTGCCAGCAGCGAGGGGGGGGCTCGTGCTGAAGCTTTCTTT

V gene: TRBV28
J gene: TRBJ1-4
clone size: NA
D gene: NA
CDR3 protein: CASSFSTGATNEKLFF
CDR3 DNA: TGTGCCAGCAGTTTTAGTACCGGAGCAACTAATGAAAAACTGTTTTTT

V gene: TRBV5-4
J gene: TRBJ2-4
clone size: NA
D gene: TRBD2
CDR3 protein: CASSLAKRGTVLAKNIQYF
CDR3 DNA: TGTGCCAGCAGCTTGGCCAAGCGGGGGACCGTCCTAGCCAAAAACATTCAGTACTTC

V gene: TRBV28
J gene: TRBJ1-1
clone size: NA
D gene: TRBD1
CDR3 protein: CASSLTPPGGVSAFF
CDR3 DNA: TGTGCCAGCAGTTTAACCCCCCCAGGGGGCGTTTCAGCTTTCTTT

V gene: TRBV5-5
J gene: TRBJ2-1
clone size: NA
D gene: TRBD2
CDR3 protein: CASSLELAGGYNEQFF
CDR3 DNA: TGTGCCAGCAGCTTGGAACTAGCGGGAGGCTACAATGAGCAGTTCTTC

V gene: TRBV27
J gene: TRBJ2-5
clone size: NA
D gene: NA
CDR3 protein: CASSLRGETQYF
CDR3 DNA: TGTGCCAGCAGTTTAAGGGGAGAGACCCAGTACTTC

V gene: TRBV2
J gene: TRBJ2-3
clone size: NA
D gene: TRBD1
CDR3 protein: CASSEVTGGDTQYF
CDR3 DNA: TGTGCCAGCAGTGAGGTCACAGGGGGAGATACGCAGTATTTT

V gene: TRBV19
J gene: TRBJ1-6
clone size: few
D gene: NA
CDR3 protein: CASSIGQGNSPLHF
CDR3 DNA: TGTGCCAGTAGTATAGGCCAGGGTAATTCACCCCTCCACTTT

V gene: TRBV6-5
J gene: TRBJ1-1
clone size: NA
D gene: NA
CDR3 protein: CASRRPTLLDRAFF
CDR3 DNA: TGTGCCAGCAGACGTCCGACACTGCTCGATCGCGCTTTCTTT

V gene: TRBV4-3
J gene: TRBJ1-2
clone size: NA
D gene: TRBD1
CDR3 protein: CASSQRDRPGYGYTF
CDR3 DNA: TGCGCCAGCAGCCAACGGGACAGGCCAGGGTATGGCTACACCTTC

V gene: TRBV2
J gene: TRBJ2-7
clone size: NA
D gene: TRBD1
CDR3 protein: CASSPGQGPYEQYF
CDR3 DNA: TGTGCCAGCTCCCCGGGACAGGGGCCCTACGAGCAGTACTTC

V gene: TRBV27
J gene: TRBJ2-1
clone size: NA
D gene: TRBD1
CDR3 protein: CVASPGTGGNNEQFF
CDR3 DNA: TGTGTCGCCAGTCCGGGGACAGGGGGAAACAATGAGCAGTTCTTC

V gene: TRBV11-2
J gene: TRBJ2-5
clone size: NA
D gene: NA
CDR3 protein: CASSPRDFQETQYF
CDR3 DNA: TGTGCCAGCAGCCCCCGGGACTTTCAAGAGACCCAGTACTTC

V gene: TRBV18
J gene: TRBJ1-3
clone size: NA
D gene: NA
CDR3 protein: CASSPNRGSSAGNTIYF
CDR3 DNA: TGTGCCAGCTCACCAAATCGAGGGTCCTCGGCTGGAAACACCATATATTTT

V gene: TRBV28
J gene: TRBJ1-3
clone size: NA
D gene: NA
CDR3 protein: CASSTGSPGNTIYF
CDR3 DNA: TGTGCCAGCAGTACAGGCAGTCCTGGAAACACCATATATTTT

V gene: TRBV6-2/TRBV6-3
J gene: TRBJ2-3
clone size: NA
D gene: NA
CDR3 protein: CASSYSKAADTQYF
CDR3 DNA: TGTGCCAGCAGTTACTCGAAGGCAGCGGATACGCAGTATTTT

V gene: TRBV6-2/TRBV6-3
J gene: TRBJ2-1
clone size: NA
D gene: NA
CDR3 protein: CASSHDPRSYNEQFF
CDR3 DNA: TGTGCCAGCAGTCATGACCCGCGGTCGTACAATGAGCAGTTCTTC

V gene: TRBV27
J gene: TRBJ1-1
clone size: NA
D gene: NA
CDR3 protein: CASSPGGIGGTEAFF
CDR3 DNA: TGTGCCAGCAGTCCAGGCGGTATAGGGGGCACTGAAGCTTTCTTT